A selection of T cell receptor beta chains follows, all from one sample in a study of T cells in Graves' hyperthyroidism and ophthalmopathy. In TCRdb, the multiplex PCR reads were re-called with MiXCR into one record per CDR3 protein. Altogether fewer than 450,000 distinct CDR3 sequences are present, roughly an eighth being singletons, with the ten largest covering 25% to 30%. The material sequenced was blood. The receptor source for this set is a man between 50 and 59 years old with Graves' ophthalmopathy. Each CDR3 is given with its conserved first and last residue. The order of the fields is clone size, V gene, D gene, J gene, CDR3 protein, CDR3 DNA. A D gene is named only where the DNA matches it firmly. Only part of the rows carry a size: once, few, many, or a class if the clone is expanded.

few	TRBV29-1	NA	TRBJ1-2	CSVEEMTLGGLGMGIHYGYTF	TGCAGCGTTGAAGAAATGACCCTTGGGGGGCTAGGTATGGGAATCCACTATGGCTACACCTTC
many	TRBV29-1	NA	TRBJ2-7	CSTTQGYEQYF	TGCAGCACCACACAGGGTTACGAGCAGTACTTC
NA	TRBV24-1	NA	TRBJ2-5	CATSAGAGGIPETQYF	TGTGCCACCAGTGCCGGGGCAGGAGGGATACCAGAGACCCAGTACTTC
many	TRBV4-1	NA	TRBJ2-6	CASSPRSGANVLTF	TGCGCCAGCAGCCCACGGTCTGGGGCCAACGTCCTGACTTTC
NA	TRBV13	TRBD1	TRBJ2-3	CASSPRQGTDTDTQYF	TGTGCCAGCAGCCCCAGACAGGGGACCGACACAGATACGCAGTATTTT
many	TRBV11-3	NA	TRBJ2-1	CASSPGGPNEQFF	TGTGCCAGCAGCCCCGGTGGCCCCAATGAGCAGTTCTTC
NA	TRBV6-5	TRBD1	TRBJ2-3	CASSYSRQGADTQYF	TGTGCCAGCAGTTACTCGCGACAGGGTGCAGATACGCAGTATTTT
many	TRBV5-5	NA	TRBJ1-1	CASSFYGSEAFF	TGTGCCAGCAGCTTCTACGGATCTGAAGCTTTCTTT
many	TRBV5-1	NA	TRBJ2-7	CASSLDGSGSYEQYF	TGCGCCAGCAGCTTGGATGGGAGTGGCTCCTACGAGCAGTACTTC
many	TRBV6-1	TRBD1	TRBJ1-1	CASSFPDREAFF	TGTGCCAGCAGTTTCCCGGACAGGGAGGCTTTCTTT
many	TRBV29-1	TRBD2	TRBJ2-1	CSVEVLTSSHEQFF	TGCAGCGTTGAAGTACTGACTAGCTCCCATGAGCAGTTCTTC
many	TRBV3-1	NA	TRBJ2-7	CASSQGPGTYEQYF	TGTGCCAGCAGCCAAGGTCCTGGGACCTACGAGCAGTACTTC
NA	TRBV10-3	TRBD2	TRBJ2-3	CAISGSTSGSTDTQYF	TGTGCCATCAGTGGATCTACTAGCGGAAGCACAGATACGCAGTATTTT
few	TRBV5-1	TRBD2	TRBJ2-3	CASSLGLAGLGTDTQYF	TGCGCCAGCAGCTTGGGACTAGCGGGTCTCGGCACAGATACGCAGTATTTT
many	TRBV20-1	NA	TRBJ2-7	CSAGVGASYEQYF	TGCAGTGCTGGGGTAGGAGCCTCCTACGAGCAGTACTTC
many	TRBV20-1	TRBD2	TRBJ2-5	CSASRTSGGVETQYF	TGCAGTGCTAGTCGGACTAGCGGAGGAGTGGAGACCCAGTACTTC
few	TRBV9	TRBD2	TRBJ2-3	CASSVSVGGSGADTQYF	TGTGCCAGCAGCGTCTCAGTAGGCGGGAGCGGTGCAGATACGCAGTATTTT
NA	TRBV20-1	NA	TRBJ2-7	CSAKEQGHEQYF	TGCAGTGCTAAGGAACAGGGCCACGAGCAGTACTTC
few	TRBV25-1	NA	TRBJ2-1	CASSGDGRAFNEQFF	TGTGCCAGCAGTGGGGACGGCCGTGCTTTCAATGAGCAGTTCTTC
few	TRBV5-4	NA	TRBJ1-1	CASSFPPRGGNTEAFF	TGTGCCAGCAGCTTTCCCCCCCGAGGCGGGAACACTGAAGCTTTCTTT
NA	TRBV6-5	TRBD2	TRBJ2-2	CASSYRTSGSPNTGELFF	TGTGCCAGCAGTTATCGGACTAGCGGGAGCCCGAACACCGGGGAGCTGTTTTTT
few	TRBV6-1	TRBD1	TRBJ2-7	CASSHTSGTGRYEQYF	TGTGCCAGCAGTCATACTTCCGGGACAGGGAGATACGAGCAGTACTTC
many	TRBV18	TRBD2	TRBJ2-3	CASSPPGRLAGGSLATQYF	TGTGCCAGCTCACCACCAGGTCGACTAGCGGGAGGTTCCTTGGCCACGCAGTATTTT
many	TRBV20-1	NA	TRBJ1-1	CSAPDGLSSMNTEAFF	TGCAGTGCTCCCGACGGATTATCCTCCATGAACACTGAAGCTTTCTTT
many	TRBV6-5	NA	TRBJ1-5	CASSYLSPEDSNQPQHF	TGTGCCAGCAGTTACCTCTCCCCGGAAGATAGCAATCAGCCCCAGCATTTT
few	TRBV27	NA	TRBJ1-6	CASGVGEYSPLHF	TGTGCCAGCGGAGTCGGGGAATATTCACCCCTCCACTTT
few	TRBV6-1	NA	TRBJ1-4	CASRATAGVVGEKLFF	TGTGCCAGCAGGGCTACTGCGGGGGTCGTCGGTGAAAAACTGTTTTTT
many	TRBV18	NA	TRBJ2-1	CASSLSRGRFDEQFF	TGTGCCAGCTCGCTCAGCAGGGGTCGTTTTGATGAGCAGTTCTTC
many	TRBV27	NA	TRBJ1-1	CASKTSGTEAFF	TGTGCCAGCAAGACCAGTGGCACTGAAGCTTTCTTT
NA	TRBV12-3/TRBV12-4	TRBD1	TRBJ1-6	CASSLTGGSYNSPLHF	TGTGCCAGCAGCCTGACAGGGGGCTCCTATAATTCACCCCTCCACTTT
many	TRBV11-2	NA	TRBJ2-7	CASSRGRQVQGYEQYF	TGTGCCAGCAGCCGGGGGAGACAGGTCCAAGGCTACGAGCAGTACTTC
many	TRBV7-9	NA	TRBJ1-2	CASTPRAGDGYTF	TGTGCCAGCACCCCCCGGGCAGGGGATGGCTACACCTTC
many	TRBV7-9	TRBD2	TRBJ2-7	CASSFGGRAGEQYF	TGTGCCAGCAGCTTTGGCGGGAGGGCCGGCGAGCAGTACTTC
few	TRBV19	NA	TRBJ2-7	CASSILGGREQYF	TGTGCCAGTAGTATATTGGGCGGCCGTGAGCAGTACTTC
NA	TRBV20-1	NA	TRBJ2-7	CSAHRASIGAEQYF	TGCAGTGCTCACCGGGCCTCAATAGGCGCGGAGCAGTACTTC
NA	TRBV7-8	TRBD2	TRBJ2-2	CASSLRPSGRVGELFF	TGTGCCAGCAGCTTAAGACCTAGCGGGAGGGTCGGGGAGCTGTTTTTT
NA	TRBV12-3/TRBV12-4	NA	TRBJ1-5	CASRSGVQPQHF	TGTGCCAGCAGGTCAGGGGTCCAGCCCCAGCATTTT
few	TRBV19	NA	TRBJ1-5	CASSTQSNQPQHF	TGTGCCAGTAGTACCCAAAGCAATCAGCCCCAGCATTTT